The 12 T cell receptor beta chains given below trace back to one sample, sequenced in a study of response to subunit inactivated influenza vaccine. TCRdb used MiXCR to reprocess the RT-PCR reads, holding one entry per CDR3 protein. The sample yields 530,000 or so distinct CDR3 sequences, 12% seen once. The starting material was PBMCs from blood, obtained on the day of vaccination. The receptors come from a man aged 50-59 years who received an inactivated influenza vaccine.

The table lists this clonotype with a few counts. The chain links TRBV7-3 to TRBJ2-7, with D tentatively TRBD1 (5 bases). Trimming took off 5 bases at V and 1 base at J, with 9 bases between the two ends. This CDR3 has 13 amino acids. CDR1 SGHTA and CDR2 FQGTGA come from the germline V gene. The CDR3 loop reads CASSTGQSYEQYF. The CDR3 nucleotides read TGTGCCAGCAGCACCGGACAATCCTACGAGCAGTACTTC.

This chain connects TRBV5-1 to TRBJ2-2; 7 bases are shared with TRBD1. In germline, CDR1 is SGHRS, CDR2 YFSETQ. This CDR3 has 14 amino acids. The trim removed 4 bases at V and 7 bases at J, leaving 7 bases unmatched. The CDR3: CASSPTGDGGELFF. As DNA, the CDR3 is TGCGCCAGCAGCCCAACAGGGGATGGCGGGGAGCTGTTTTTT.

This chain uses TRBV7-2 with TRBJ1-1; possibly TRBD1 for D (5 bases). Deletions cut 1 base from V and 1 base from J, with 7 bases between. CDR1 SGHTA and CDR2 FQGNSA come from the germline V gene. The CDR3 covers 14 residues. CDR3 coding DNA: TGTGCCAGCAGCTTAGAGGGGTCGAACACTGAAGCTTTCTTT. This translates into CASSLEGSNTEAFF.

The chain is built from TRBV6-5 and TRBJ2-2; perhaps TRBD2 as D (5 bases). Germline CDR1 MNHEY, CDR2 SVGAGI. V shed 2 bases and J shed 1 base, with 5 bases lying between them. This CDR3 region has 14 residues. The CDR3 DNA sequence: TGTGCCAGCAGTTACGGACTGAACACCGGGGAGCTGTTTTTT. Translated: CASSYGLNTGELFF.

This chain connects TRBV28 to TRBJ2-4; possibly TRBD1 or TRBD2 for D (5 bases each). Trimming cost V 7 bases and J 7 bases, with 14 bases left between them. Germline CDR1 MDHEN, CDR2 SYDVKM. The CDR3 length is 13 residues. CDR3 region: CASTPGRANIQYF. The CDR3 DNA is TGTGCCAGCACCCCAGGGCGGGCTAACATTCAGTACTTC. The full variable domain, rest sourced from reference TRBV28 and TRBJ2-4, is DVKVTQSSRYLVKRTGEKVFLECVQDMDHENMFWYRQDPGLGLRLIYFSYDVKMKEKGDIPEGYSVSREKKERFSLILESASTNQTSMYLCASTPGRANIQYFGAGTRLSVL.

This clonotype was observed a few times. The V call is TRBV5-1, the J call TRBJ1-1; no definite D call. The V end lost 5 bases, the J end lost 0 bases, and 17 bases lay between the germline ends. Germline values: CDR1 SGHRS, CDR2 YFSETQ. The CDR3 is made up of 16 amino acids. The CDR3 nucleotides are TGCGCCAGCAGATCCGACGAGCACCTAATGAACACTGAAGCTTTCTTT. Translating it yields CASRSDEHLMNTEAFF.

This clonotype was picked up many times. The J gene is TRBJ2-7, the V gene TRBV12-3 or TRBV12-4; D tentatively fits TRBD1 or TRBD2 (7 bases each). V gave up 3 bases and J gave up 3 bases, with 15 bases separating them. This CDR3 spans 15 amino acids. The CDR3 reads CASSFPGGAVYEQYF. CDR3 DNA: TGTGCCAGCAGTTTCCCAGGGGGGGCGGTCTACGAGCAGTACTTC.

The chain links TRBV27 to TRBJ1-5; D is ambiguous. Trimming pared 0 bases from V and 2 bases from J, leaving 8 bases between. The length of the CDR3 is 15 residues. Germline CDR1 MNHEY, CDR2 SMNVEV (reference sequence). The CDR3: CASSLSRDGNQPQHF. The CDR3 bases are TGTGCCAGCAGTTTATCCCGGGATGGCAATCAGCCCCAGCATTTT.

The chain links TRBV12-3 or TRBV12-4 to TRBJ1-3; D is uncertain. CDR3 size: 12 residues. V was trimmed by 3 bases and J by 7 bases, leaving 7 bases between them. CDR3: CASSFLENTIYF. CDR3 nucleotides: TGTGCCAGCAGTTTTCTTGAGAACACCATATATTTT.

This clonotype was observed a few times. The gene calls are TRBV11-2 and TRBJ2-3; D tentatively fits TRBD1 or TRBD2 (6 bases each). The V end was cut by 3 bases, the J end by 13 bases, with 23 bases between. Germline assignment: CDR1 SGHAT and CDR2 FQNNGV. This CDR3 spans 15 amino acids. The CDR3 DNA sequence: TGTGCCAGCAGCTTGGGTCTTAGGGGGGATGCCCTGGAGTATTTT. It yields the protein CASSLGLRGDALEYF.

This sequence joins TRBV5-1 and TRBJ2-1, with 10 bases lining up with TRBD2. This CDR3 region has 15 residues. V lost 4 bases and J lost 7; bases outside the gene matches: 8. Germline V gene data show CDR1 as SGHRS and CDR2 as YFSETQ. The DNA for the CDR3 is TGCGCCAGCAGCCCTATAGCGGGGGGCGGGAATGAGCAGTTCTTC. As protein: CASSPIAGGGNEQFF.

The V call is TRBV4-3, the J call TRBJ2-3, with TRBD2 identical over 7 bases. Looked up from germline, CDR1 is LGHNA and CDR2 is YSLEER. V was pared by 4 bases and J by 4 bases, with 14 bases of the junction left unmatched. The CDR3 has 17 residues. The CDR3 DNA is TGCGCCAGCAGCCGGGAGGGAAGGGTTCATGTACCAGATACGCAGTATTTT. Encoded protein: CASSREGRVHVPDTQYF.